Below are 4 T cell receptor beta chains sequenced from a single sample in a study of shared clonotypes between healthy human individuals. Repertoires were generated with immunoSEQ multiplex PCR, while TCRdb's copy carries only in-frame clones and drops some. The sample has roughly 2,300,000 clones; just under 95% are singletons. Source material: naive CD4+ T cells from PBMCs. Subset: CD45RA+ positively selected. The receptor set was obtained from a man aged 18 to 30 in good health. Some clones in this sample may be carry-over from other donors' samples.

The chain links TRBV28 to TRBJ2-7; 10 positions agree with TRBD2. V trimming: 3 bases; J trimming: 4 bases; junction bases outside the gene matches: 9. The CDR3 is 16 amino acids. CDR1 and CDR2 from the germline V gene are MDHEN and SYDVKM. CDR3 loop: CASSFGSGRFGYEQYF. The DNA for the CDR3 is TGTGCCAGCAGTTTTGGTAGCGGGAGGTTCGGGTACGAGCAGTACTTC.

A single count supports this clone. This rearrangement joins TRBV6-5 to TRBJ1-1, with D perhaps TRBD1 (5 bases). Trimming left V 8 bases short and J 0 bases short, with 13 bases between. This CDR3 is built from 14 residues. CDR1 and CDR2 (germline): MNHEY, SVGAGI. Written as DNA, the CDR3 is TGTGCCAGCGGAAAACAGGTATTGAACACTGAAGCTTTCTTT. Encoded protein: CASGKQVLNTEAFF.

The chain employs TRBV13 and TRBJ2-7, with 10 bases fitting TRBD1. Looked up from germline, CDR1 is PRHDT and CDR2 is FYEKMQ (reference sequence). This CDR3 contains 14 residues. J gave up 4 bases and V 4 bases, and 4 bases lay outside the gene matches. The CDR3 bases are TGTGCCAGCAGCTCGGACAGGGGGGGGTACGAGCAGTACTTC. Its translation is CASSSDRGGYEQYF.

This clone was picked up one time. The chain carries TRBV29-1 and TRBJ2-7, with 7 bases aligning to TRBD2. The CDR3 spans 13 residues. The V and J ends lost 3 bases and 2 bases, in that order; junction bases with no gene match: 4. CDR1 and CDR2 (germline): SQVTM, ANQGSEA. CDR3 in amino acids: CSVEASGAYEQYF. The CDR3 DNA follows: TGCAGCGTTGAGGCTAGCGGCGCCTACGAGCAGTACTTC.